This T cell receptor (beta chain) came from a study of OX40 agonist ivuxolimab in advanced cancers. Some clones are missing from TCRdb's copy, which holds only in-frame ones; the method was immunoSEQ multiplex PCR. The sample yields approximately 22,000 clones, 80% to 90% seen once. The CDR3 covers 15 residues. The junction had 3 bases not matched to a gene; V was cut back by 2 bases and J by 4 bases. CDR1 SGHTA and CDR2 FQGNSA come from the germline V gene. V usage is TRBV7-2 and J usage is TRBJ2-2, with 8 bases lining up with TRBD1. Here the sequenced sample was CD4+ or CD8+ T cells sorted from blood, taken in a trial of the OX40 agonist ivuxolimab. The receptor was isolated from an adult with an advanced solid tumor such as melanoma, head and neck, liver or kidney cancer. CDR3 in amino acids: CASSLRDRSTGELFF. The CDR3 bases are TGTGCCAGCAGCTTAAGGGACAGGAGCACCGGGGAGCTGTTTTTT.